Included here is one T cell receptor (beta chain) sequence, with context. The antigen is unknown. V was trimmed by 4 bases and J by 1 base, leaving 12 bases between them. The germline gives CDR1 SGHRS, CDR2 YFSETQ. The CDR3 loop spans 14 amino acids. The sample is drawn from a study of cytomegalovirus exposure and HLA in healthy donors. The primer mix had 60 Vbeta and 13 Jbeta primers. Some clones are missing from TCRdb's copy, which holds only in-frame ones; the method was immunoSEQ multiplex PCR. The sample lists around 97,000 clones, roughly 77% occurring once. Study-level findings and limits: It was assumed in the presence/absence analyses that sequencing depth was roughly uniform across donors.

Sample: PBMCs. The chain links TRBV5-1 to TRBJ2-7; no firm D call. This TCR came from a young woman in good health and CMV-seropositive. CDR3 sequence reads: CASSPSVASYEQYF. CDR3 in DNA: TGCGCCAGCAGCCCGAGCGTAGCATCCTACGAGCAGTACTTC. The variable domain in full, completed from reference TRBV5-1 and TRBJ2-7, reads KAGVTQTPRYLIKTRGQQVTLSCSPISGHRSVSWYQQTPGQGLQFLFEYFSETQRNKGNFPGRFSGRQFSNSRSEMNVSTLELGDSALYLCASSPSVASYEQYFGPGTRLTVT.